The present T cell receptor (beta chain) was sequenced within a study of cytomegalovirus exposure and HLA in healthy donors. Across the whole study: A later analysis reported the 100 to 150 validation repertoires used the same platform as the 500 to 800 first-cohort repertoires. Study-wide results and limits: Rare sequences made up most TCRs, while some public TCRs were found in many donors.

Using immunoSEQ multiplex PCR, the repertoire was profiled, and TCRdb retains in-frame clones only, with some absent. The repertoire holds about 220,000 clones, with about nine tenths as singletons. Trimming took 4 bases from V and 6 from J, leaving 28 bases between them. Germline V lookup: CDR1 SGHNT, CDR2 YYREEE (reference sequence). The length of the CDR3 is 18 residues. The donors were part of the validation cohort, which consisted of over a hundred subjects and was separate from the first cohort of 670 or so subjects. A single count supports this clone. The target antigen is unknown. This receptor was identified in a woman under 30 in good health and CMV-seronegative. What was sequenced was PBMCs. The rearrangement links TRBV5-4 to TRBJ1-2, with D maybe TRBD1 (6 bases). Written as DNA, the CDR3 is TGTGCCAGCAGCCCGGTGTCGGGACAACAATTTATTCCTCATGGCTACACCTTC. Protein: CASSPVSGQQFIPHGYTF.